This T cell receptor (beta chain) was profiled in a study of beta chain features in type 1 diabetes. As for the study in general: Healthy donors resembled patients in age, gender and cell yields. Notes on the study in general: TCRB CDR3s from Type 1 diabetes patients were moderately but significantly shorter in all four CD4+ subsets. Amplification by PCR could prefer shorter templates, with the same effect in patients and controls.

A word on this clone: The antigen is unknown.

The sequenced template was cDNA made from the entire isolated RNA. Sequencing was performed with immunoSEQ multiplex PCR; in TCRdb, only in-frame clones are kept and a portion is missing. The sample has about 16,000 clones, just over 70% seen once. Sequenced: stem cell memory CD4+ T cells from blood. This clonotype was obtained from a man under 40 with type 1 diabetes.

The CDR3 loop reads CASSSWTGTHGYTF. The CDR3 nucleotides read TGTGCCAGCAGCTCCTGGACAGGGACGCATGGCTACACCTTC. The V and J genes are TRBV11-1 and TRBJ1-2; TRBD1 agrees at 8 bases. CDR3 size: 14 residues. The ends lost 4 bases at V and 6 bases at J; junction bases unmatched: 7. Per the germline V gene, CDR1 is SGHAT and CDR2 is FQDESV (reference sequence).